This entry is about one T cell receptor beta chain. The antigen is unknown. The PCR was carried out with 60 Vbeta primers and 13 Jbeta primers. TCRdb's copy holds only in-frame clones and misses some; the assay was immunoSEQ multiplex PCR. Of approximately 160,000 clones listed, 65% to 85% were seen once; the top ten hold about 2.9%. This sample is part of a study of cytomegalovirus exposure and HLA in healthy donors. Study-wide results and caveats: In all likelihood, a cluster of highly shared sequence variants was a sequencing artifact.

The germline gives CDR1 SNHLY, CDR2 FYNNEI. The CDR3 is 14 amino acids. Between the trimmed V and J ends, which lost 7 bases and 8 bases, there was a span of 18 bases. This receptor was identified in a woman between 45 and 60 years old in good health and CMV-seropositive. The chain links TRBV2 to TRBJ2-1; D remains ambiguous. Material for sequencing was PBMCs. Written as DNA, the CDR3 is TGTGCCAGCAATCCACTTTCCGGTATCGATGAGCAGTTCTTC. Its protein is CASNPLSGIDEQFF.